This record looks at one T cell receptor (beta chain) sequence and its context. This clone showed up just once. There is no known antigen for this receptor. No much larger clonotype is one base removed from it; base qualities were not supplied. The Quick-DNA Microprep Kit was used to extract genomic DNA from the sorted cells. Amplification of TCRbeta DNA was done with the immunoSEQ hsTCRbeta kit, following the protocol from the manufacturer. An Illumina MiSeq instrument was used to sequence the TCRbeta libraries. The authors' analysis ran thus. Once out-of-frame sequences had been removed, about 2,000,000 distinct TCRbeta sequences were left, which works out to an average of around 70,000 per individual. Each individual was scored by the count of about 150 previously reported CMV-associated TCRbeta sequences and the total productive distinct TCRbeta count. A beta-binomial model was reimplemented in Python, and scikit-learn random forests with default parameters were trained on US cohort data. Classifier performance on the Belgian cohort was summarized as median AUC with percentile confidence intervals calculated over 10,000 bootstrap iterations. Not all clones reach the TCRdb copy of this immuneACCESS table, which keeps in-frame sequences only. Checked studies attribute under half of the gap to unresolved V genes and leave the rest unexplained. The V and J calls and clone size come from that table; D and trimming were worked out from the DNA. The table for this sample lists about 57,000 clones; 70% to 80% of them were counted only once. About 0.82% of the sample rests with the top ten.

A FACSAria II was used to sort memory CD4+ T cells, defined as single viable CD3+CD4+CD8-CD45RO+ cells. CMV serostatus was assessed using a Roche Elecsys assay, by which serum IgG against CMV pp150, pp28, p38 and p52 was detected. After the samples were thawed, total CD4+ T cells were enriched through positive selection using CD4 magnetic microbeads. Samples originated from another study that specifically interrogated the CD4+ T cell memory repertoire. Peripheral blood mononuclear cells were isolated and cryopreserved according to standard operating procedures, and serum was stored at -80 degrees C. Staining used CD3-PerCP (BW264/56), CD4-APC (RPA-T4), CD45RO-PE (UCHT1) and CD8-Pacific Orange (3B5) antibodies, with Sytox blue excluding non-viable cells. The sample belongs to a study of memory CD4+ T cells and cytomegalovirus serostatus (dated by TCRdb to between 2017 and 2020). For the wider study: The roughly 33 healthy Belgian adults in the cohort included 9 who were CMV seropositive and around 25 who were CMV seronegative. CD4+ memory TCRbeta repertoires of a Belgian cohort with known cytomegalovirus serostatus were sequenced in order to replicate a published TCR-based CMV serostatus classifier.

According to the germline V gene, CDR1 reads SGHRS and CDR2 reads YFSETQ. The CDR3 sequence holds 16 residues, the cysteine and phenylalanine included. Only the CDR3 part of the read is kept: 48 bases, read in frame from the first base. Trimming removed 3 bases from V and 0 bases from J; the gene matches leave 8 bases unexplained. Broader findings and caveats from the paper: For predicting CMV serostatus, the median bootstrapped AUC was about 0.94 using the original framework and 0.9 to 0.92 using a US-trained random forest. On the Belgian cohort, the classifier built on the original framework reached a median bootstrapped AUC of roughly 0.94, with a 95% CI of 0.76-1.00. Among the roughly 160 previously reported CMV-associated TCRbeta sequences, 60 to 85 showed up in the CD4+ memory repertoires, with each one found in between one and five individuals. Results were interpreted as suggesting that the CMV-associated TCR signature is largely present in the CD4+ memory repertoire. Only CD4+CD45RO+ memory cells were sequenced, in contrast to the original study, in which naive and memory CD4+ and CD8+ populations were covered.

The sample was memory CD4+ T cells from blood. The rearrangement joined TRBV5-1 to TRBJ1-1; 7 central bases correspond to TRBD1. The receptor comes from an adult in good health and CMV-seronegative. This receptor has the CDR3 CASSSQGGALNTEAFF. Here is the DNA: TGCGCCAGCAGCTCTCAGGGGGGAGCCCTGAACACTGAAGCTTTCTTT. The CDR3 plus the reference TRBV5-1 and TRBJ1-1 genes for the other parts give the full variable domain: KAGVTQTPRYLIKTRGQQVTLSCSPISGHRSVSWYQQTPGQGLQFLFEYFSETQRNKGNFPGRFSGRQFSNSRSEMNVSTLELGDSALYLCASSSQGGALNTEAFFGQGTRLTVV.